This T cell receptor beta chain was obtained from a study of shared clonotypes between healthy human individuals. Sequencing used immunoSEQ multiplex PCR; TCRdb keeps in-frame clones, though not all of them. The sample records around 2.5 million clones, approximately 93% being singletons. CDR1 and CDR2 (germline): SGHAT, FQNNGV. Losses at the gene ends were 3 bases for V and 0 bases for J; bases not matched to a gene: 1. The CDR3 contains 15 residues. The chain joins TRBV11-2 to TRBJ2-1; 8 bases map to TRBD2. Source material: naive CD4+ T cells from PBMCs. Subset described: CD45RA+ positively selected. This TCR came from a man younger than 30 in good health. Some clones in this sample may be carry-over from other donors' samples. The CDR3 is CASSFSGNSYNEQFF. CDR3 in DNA: TGTGCCAGCAGCTTTAGCGGGAACTCCTACAATGAGCAGTTCTTC. The full variable domain, rest sourced from reference TRBV11-2 and TRBJ2-1, is EAGVAQSPRYKIIEKRQSVAFWCNPISGHATLYWYQQILGQGPKLLIQFQNNGVVDDSQLPKDRFSAERLKGVDSTLKIQPAKLEDSAVYLCASSFSGNSYNEQFFGPGTRLTVL.